What follows describes a single T cell receptor beta chain. These data come from a study of T-cell memory formation after mild COVID-19. Study at large: For the most part, TCR clusters were specific to one donor.

The germline CDR1 and CDR2 sequences are SEHNR and FQNEAQ (reference sequence). CDR3 length: 15 amino acids. The germline V and J ends were trimmed by 5 bases and 4 bases, with 17 bases remaining between them. TCRdb fed the 5' RACE reads into MiXCR, producing one record per CDR3 protein. The sample holds some 100,000 distinct CDR3 sequences, 8.5% to 14% seen once. The receptor was derived from a man aged 18 to 29 who had mild COVID-19 (a few samples of this study predate the infection). Cell type and time point are not known. Sequences were obtained from PBMCs or a T cell subset sorted from them (not recorded which). V is TRBV7-9 and J is TRBJ2-5, with a weak D call TRBD1 (5 bases). DNA for the CDR3: TGTGCCAGCAGCCCGATGAGCTGGGGCAGAGAGACCCAGTACTTC. Translating it yields CASSPMSWGRETQYF.